This entry lists 30 T cell receptor beta chains sequenced from one sample in a study of neurological immune-mediated disorders. TCRdb passed the 5' RACE reads through MiXCR, listing each CDR3 protein once. Among tens of thousands of distinct CDR3 sequences listed, around 9.6% were seen once. Time point specified: longitudinal time-point 1 (baseline). What was sequenced was PBMCs. These receptors were obtained from a man between 25 and 39 years old in good health.

This clonotype was recorded at least ten times. The chain links TRBV20-1 to TRBJ1-5, with D maybe TRBD1 (5 bases). Germline CDR1 is DFQATT and CDR2 is SNEGSKA (reference sequence). CDR3 length: 14 amino acids. With 3 bases removed from V and 1 base from J, the gap between germline ends came to 10 bases. CDR3 protein: CSARSGGSNQPQHF. The CDR3 DNA reads TGCAGTGCTAGGTCGGGGGGGAGCAATCAGCCCCAGCATTTT.

This clonotype occurred many times. The chain carries TRBV11-3 and TRBJ2-5, with D maybe TRBD1 (7 bases). CDR1 and CDR2 (germline): SGHNT, YENEEA. The CDR3 loop spans 13 amino acids. Trimming removed 6 bases from V and 5 bases from J, with 13 bases in between. The chain's CDR3 is CASSRDSGETQYF. For the CDR3, the DNA is TGTGCCAGCAGTCGGGACAGCGGGGAGACCCAGTACTTC.

In its sample, this clonotype was seen many times. V gene TRBV29-1 combines with J gene TRBJ2-1; no firm D call. Germline V gene lookup returns CDR1 SQVTM and CDR2 ANQGSEA. Trimming left V 6 bases short and J 8 bases short, with 20 bases between. There are 14 residues in the CDR3. The CDR3 loop is CSVPTIGLTDEQFF. The CDR3 DNA reads as TGCAGCGTGCCTACCATCGGGCTAACCGATGAGCAGTTCTTC.

There are a few counts of this clonotype. J is TRBJ2-4 and V is TRBV10-3, with 8 bases identical to TRBD1. With V trimmed by 10 bases and J by 0 bases, 5 bases remained unmatched. Germline-derived CDR1 and CDR2 are ENHRY and SYGVKD. The CDR3 consists of 14 residues. The CDR3 DNA reads as TGTGCCACCGGGACAGGTCTAGCCAAAAACATTCAGTACTTC. Its protein product is CATGTGLAKNIQYF.

This chain links TRBV7-9 with TRBJ2-1, with TRBD1 matching 10 bases. The CDR3 spans 16 residues. Germline lookup yields CDR1 SEHNR and CDR2 FQNEAQ (reference sequence). The J segment lost 0 bases and the V segment lost 5 bases, leaving 4 bases of the junction unmatched. The CDR3 loop is CASSMRTGGSYNEQFF. Here the CDR3 DNA reads TGTGCCAGCAGCATGAGGACAGGGGGCTCCTACAATGAGCAGTTCTTC.

This clonotype was counted at least ten times. The V call is TRBV2, the J call TRBJ2-5, with a tentative D call TRBD1 (6 bases). Germline V CDR1 and CDR2: SNHLY, FYNNEI. The CDR3 covers 14 residues. Deletions cut 6 bases from V and 1 base from J, with 12 bases between. The CDR3 loop reads CASSPRQAQETQYF. As DNA, the CDR3 is TGTGCCAGCAGCCCAAGACAGGCCCAAGAGACCCAGTACTTC.

This clonotype was seen repeatedly, ten times or more. This sequence joins TRBV5-1 and TRBJ2-1; the D gene is possibly TRBD2 (6 bases). Germline CDR1 is SGHRS and CDR2 is YFSETQ. The CDR3 covers 14 residues. The V end was cut by 5 bases, the J end by 10 bases, with 19 bases between. DNA for the CDR3: TGCGCCAGCAGTACAGGCCTCCCCGGAGGGGAGCAGTTCTTC. Residues: CASSTGLPGGEQFF.

This clonotype was seen ten or more times. This sequence joins TRBV29-1 and TRBJ2-7; D call uncertain. Looked up from germline, CDR1 is SQVTM and CDR2 is ANQGSEA. This CDR3 spans 13 amino acids. Between the trimmed V and J ends, which lost 7 bases and 0 bases, there was a span of 13 bases. The CDR3 here is CSGPTPSSYEQYF. CDR3 DNA sequence: TGCAGCGGACCAACTCCGAGCTCCTACGAGCAGTACTTC.

On this clonotype: A much larger clone is a single base away; this may be a read error. The chain has TRBV3-1 and TRBJ2-1; TRBD2 agrees at 14 bases. The CDR3 has 15 amino acids. CDR1 is LGHDT, CDR2 YNNKEL, per germline (reference sequence). This chain's CDR3 is CTSSLGTSGRFEQFF. The DNA of the CDR3 is TGTACCAGCAGCCTCGGGACTAGCGGGAGATTTGAGCAGTTCTTC.

This clonotype was seen at least ten times. V is TRBV5-6 and J is TRBJ1-6, with D perhaps matching TRBD1 (6 bases). Germline CDR1 SGHDT, CDR2 YYEEEE. The CDR3 loop spans 15 amino acids. V lost 3 bases and J 5 bases, leaving 12 bases between the germline ends. The DNA for the CDR3 is TGTGCCAGCAGCTCTCCAACAGGGAATAATTCACCCCTCCACTTT. Amino acids: CASSSPTGNNSPLHF. Drawing the rest from reference TRBV5-6 and TRBJ1-6, the complete variable domain is DAGVTQSPTHLIKTRGQQVTLRCSPKSGHDTVSWYQQALGQGPQFIFQYYEEEERQRGNFPDRFSGHQFPNYSSELNVNALLLGDSALYLCASSSPTGNNSPLHFGNGTRLTVT.

This clonotype was recorded many times. The chain combines TRBV5-1 with TRBJ2-5, with 7 positions matching TRBD1. Germline V gene sequence: CDR1 SGHRS, CDR2 YFSETQ. V gave up 4 bases and J gave up 4 bases; unmatched junction bases: 4. This CDR3 contains 13 residues. The CDR3 nucleotides are TGCGCCAGCAGCGTTCGGGACAGAGAGACCCAGTACTTC. This gives the protein CASSVRDRETQYF.

This clonotype was detected many times. The chain is built from TRBV20-1 and TRBJ2-1; 8 positions agree with TRBD2. V lost 3 bases, J lost 6 bases, and 4 bases stayed unmatched. Germline-derived CDR1 and CDR2 are DFQATT and SNEGSKA (reference sequence). This CDR3 contains 13 residues. The CDR3 DNA reads as TGCAGTGCTAGGCGGACTAGCTTCAATGAGCAGTTCTTC. Encoded protein: CSARRTSFNEQFF.

At least ten counts were recorded for this clonotype. This rearrangement joins TRBV5-1 to TRBJ2-7; TRBD2 agrees at 9 bases. Germline CDR1 reads SGHRS; CDR2 reads YFSETQ. The CDR3 covers 14 residues. The V gene end was trimmed by 4 bases and the J gene end by 5 bases; junction bases not matched to a gene: 7. The CDR3 loop reads CASSPGTSYDEQYF. CDR3 coding DNA: TGCGCCAGCAGCCCCGGGACTAGCTACGACGAGCAGTACTTC. Variable domain in full (rest from reference TRBV5-1 and TRBJ2-7): KAGVTQTPRYLIKTRGQQVTLSCSPISGHRSVSWYQQTPGQGLQFLFEYFSETQRNKGNFPGRFSGRQFSNSRSEMNVSTLELGDSALYLCASSPGTSYDEQYFGPGTRLTVT.

This clonotype showed up many times. This chain joins TRBV9 and TRBJ2-3, with 7 bases lining up with TRBD1. The CDR3 covers 16 residues. V gave up 3 bases and J gave up 1 base; unmatched junction bases: 8. Germline CDR1 SGDLS, CDR2 YYNGEE. The CDR3 nucleotides read TGTGCCAGCAGCGCTCCGGATGGACAGGGCACAGATACGCAGTATTTT. As protein: CASSAPDGQGTDTQYF.

This clonotype was seen repeatedly, ten times or more. This chain uses TRBV28 with TRBJ2-7, with D uncertain. The CDR3 has 15 residues. V lost 2 bases and J 0 bases, leaving 11 bases between the germline ends. Per the germline V gene, CDR1 is MDHEN and CDR2 is SYDVKM. The CDR3 reads CASSLGILSSYEQYF. The CDR3 bases are TGTGCCAGCAGTTTAGGGATCCTGAGCTCCTACGAGCAGTACTTC.

Many counts were recorded for this clonotype. The chain links TRBV12-5 to TRBJ2-5; a possible D gene is TRBD1 (5 bases). Germline CDR1 and CDR2: LGHNT and FRNRAP. CDR3 length equals 20 residues. V shed 0 bases and J shed 4 bases, with 27 bases lying between them. The CDR3 is CASGLVQDGLPPLQIETQYF. CDR3 DNA sequence: TGTGCTAGTGGTTTGGTACAGGACGGGCTTCCACCCCTTCAAATAGAGACCCAGTACTTC.

This clonotype was seen at least ten times. This chain connects TRBV18 to TRBJ1-6; D is undetermined. Germline assignment: CDR1 KGHSH and CDR2 LQKENI. The CDR3 runs to 14 residues. V lost 3 bases to trimming and J lost 8 bases, with 11 bases between them. CDR3 amino acids: CASSPSGYDSPLHF. The CDR3 DNA reads as TGTGCCAGCTCACCGTCCGGGTATGATTCACCCCTCCACTTT. Full variable domain (rest looked up from reference TRBV18 and TRBJ1-6): NAGVMQNPRHLVRRRGQEARLRCSPMKGHSHVYWYRQLPEEGLKFMVYLQKENIIDESGMPKERFSAEFPKEGPSILRIQQVVRGDSAAYFCASSPSGYDSPLHFGNGTRLTVT.

This clonotype was counted ten times or more. The chain combines TRBV9 with TRBJ2-5; 10 positions agree with TRBD1. The germline V gene has CDR1 SGDLS and CDR2 YYNGEE. J lost 5 bases, V lost 2 bases, and 3 bases had no gene match. This CDR3 is 14 amino acids long. For the CDR3, the DNA is TGTGCCAGCAGCGTCGACAGGGGGCGGGAGACCCAGTACTTC. Translating gives CASSVDRGRETQYF.

This clonotype was seen ten or more times. The chain couples TRBV6-6 to TRBJ1-5; the D gene is possibly TRBD1 (6 bases). V was cut by 9 bases and J by 8 bases, with 29 bases left in between. There are 17 residues in the CDR3. Germline CDR1 reads MNHNY; CDR2 reads SVGAGI (reference sequence). The CDR3 coding sequence is TGTGCCAGGCTGCCCGAATCCCGGACAGAGGGGTGCGAGCCCCAGCATTTT. This gives the protein CARLPESRTEGCEPQHF.

The chain links TRBV11-2 to TRBJ2-2; 11 bases align to TRBD2. The length of the CDR3 is 19 residues. The junction had 14 bases not matched to a gene; V was cut back by 4 bases and J by 4 bases. CDR1 is SGHAT, CDR2 FQNNGV, per germline. CDR3 residues: CASSSRLAGFIEGTGELFF. The CDR3 DNA is TGTGCCAGCAGCTCACGACTAGCGGGATTTATAGAGGGCACCGGGGAGCTGTTTTTT.

This clonotype was seen many times. The chain joins TRBV20-1 to TRBJ1-2; 10 nucleotides match TRBD1. The CDR3 sequence is 14 residues long. After removal of 5 bases from V and 7 bases from J, the junction contained 10 bases not matched to a gene. Germline V CDR1 and CDR2: DFQATT, SNEGSKA (reference sequence). The CDR3, as DNA: TGCAGTGCTGGCAGACAGGGGGCAGCTGGTGGCTACACCTTC. It is translated as CSAGRQGAAGGYTF.

This clonotype has at least ten counts. The chain couples TRBV21-1 to TRBJ2-1. TRBV21-1 is a pseudogene locus. There are 13 residues in the CDR3. The CDR3 coding sequence is TGTGCCAGCACCACGCGACCCGTCAATGAGCAGTTCTTC. It is translated as CASTTRPVNEQFF.

This clonotype was counted many times. The chain links TRBV5-1 to TRBJ2-1; maybe TRBD2 (5 bases). This CDR3 comprises 16 residues. Germline V gene lookup returns CDR1 SGHRS and CDR2 YFSETQ. With 1 base removed from V and 2 bases from J, the gap between germline ends came to 13 bases. This chain's CDR3 is CASSLSAPTTYNEQFF. CDR3 bases: TGCGCCAGCAGCTTGTCCGCTCCGACTACCTACAATGAGCAGTTCTTC.

This clonotype was counted only a few times. The chain couples TRBV29-1 to TRBJ1-2; D call uncertain. V was cut by 1 base and J by 8 bases, with 17 bases left in between. Germline CDR1 SQVTM, CDR2 ANQGSEA. The CDR3 covers 14 residues. CDR3 in amino acids: CSVEGMKRAGGYTF. The CDR3 DNA reads TGCAGCGTTGAAGGGATGAAACGCGCGGGAGGCTACACCTTC.

At least ten counts were recorded for this clonotype. This sequence joins TRBV6-5 and TRBJ2-1; 14 nucleotides match TRBD2. This CDR3 spans 16 amino acids. V lost 2 bases, J lost 8 bases, and 5 bases stayed unmatched. Germline V CDR1 and CDR2: MNHEY, SVGAGI. The DNA for the CDR3 is TGTGCCAGCAGTTACGGGACTAGCGGGAGTCCCGATGAGCAGTTCTTC. Translation gives CASSYGTSGSPDEQFF.

This clonotype was seen ten or more times. This chain connects TRBV7-2 to TRBJ1-5; D uncertain. CDR1 SGHTA and CDR2 FQGNSA come from the germline V gene. The CDR3 loop spans 13 amino acids. Trimming took off 7 bases at V and 0 bases at J, with 7 bases between the two ends. The CDR3 is CASTHNSNQPQHF. CDR3 in DNA: TGTGCCAGCACCCATAATAGCAATCAGCCCCAGCATTTT.

This clonotype was counted many times. The J gene is TRBJ2-7, the V gene TRBV28; the D gene is possibly TRBD2 (6 bases). Germline V gene data show CDR1 as MDHEN and CDR2 as SYDVKM. This CDR3 has 15 amino acids. V was shortened by 7 bases and J by 1 base, with 17 bases between the two germline ends. The DNA of the CDR3 is TGTGCCAGCACCCCCGGGAGTATAGCATCCTACGAGCAGTACTTC. Translation gives CASTPGSIASYEQYF.

This clonotype was observed many times. CDR3 coding DNA: TGTGCCACCGCAGGGGGCGGGCCCATATATTTT. Encoded protein: CATAGGGPIYF. This rearrangement joins TRBV3-1 to TRBJ1-3; 8 nucleotides line up with TRBD1. CDR3 length: 11 amino acids. V dropped 10 bases and J dropped 11; count of bases not matched to a gene: 7. Germline values: CDR1 LGHDT, CDR2 YNNKEL (reference sequence). Combining the CDR3 with reference TRBV3-1 and TRBJ1-3 gives the whole variable domain DTAVSQTPKYLVTQMGNDKSIKCEQNLGHDTMYWYKQDSKKFLKIMFSYNNKELIINETVPNRFSPKSPDKAHLNLHINSLELGDSAVYFCATAGGGPIYFGEGSWLTVV.

The sample holds many counts of this clonotype. The genes are TRBV20-1 and TRBJ2-5; D gene uncertain. Germline V gives CDR1 DFQATT, CDR2 SNEGSKA (reference sequence). This CDR3 has 14 residues. The germline V and J ends were trimmed by 2 bases and 6 bases, with 16 bases remaining between them. The CDR3 DNA follows: TGCAGTGCTAGACCCCCCCCCTCGGCAAAGACCCAGTACTTC. Residues: CSARPPPSAKTQYF.

At least ten counts were recorded for this clonotype. The rearrangement links TRBV20-1 to TRBJ2-7, with D uncertain. Trimming took 5 bases from V and 7 from J, leaving 12 bases between them. CDR1 and CDR2 (germline): DFQATT, SNEGSKA (reference sequence). The CDR3 has 11 amino acids. The DNA for the CDR3 is TGCAGTGCTGCCCCGGGTGAGGAGCAGTACTTC. Residues: CSAAPGEEQYF.